Each of the 22 T cell receptor beta chains below was sequenced from the same sample in a study of blood T cell repertoires in COVID-19. TCRdb keeps only in-frame clones here, not all; method: immunoSEQ multiplex PCR. Of around 120,000 clones listed, around four fifths are singletons. Source material: peripheral blood. The origin of the receptors is an elderly man with active or convalescent COVID-19.

This clone was counted a single time. This chain connects TRBV28 to TRBJ2-7; D is uncertain. Germline loops: CDR1 MDHEN, CDR2 SYDVKM. V lost 7 bases and J lost 3, with 16 bases in between. The CDR3 sequence is 14 residues long. The DNA for the CDR3 is TGTGCCAGCACCTCCCTTGGTCAACTCTACGAGCAGTACTTC. The encoded protein is CASTSLGQLYEQYF.

The chain is built from TRBV5-8 and TRBJ2-3; the D gene is possibly TRBD1 (5 bases). The CDR3 extends over 15 amino acids. The ends were cut back, 0 bases at V and 4 bases at J, with 12 bases in the middle. CDR1 and CDR2 from the germline V gene are SGHTS and YDEGEE. This CDR3 is CASSLGQGVADTQYF. The CDR3 DNA reads TGTGCCAGCAGCTTGGGGCAGGGTGTGGCAGATACGCAGTATTTT.

The V gene is TRBV5-6, the J gene TRBJ1-2; no clear D gene. This CDR3 comprises 16 residues. V lost 6 bases, J lost 2 bases, and 20 bases lay in between. Looked up from germline, CDR1 is SGHDT and CDR2 is YYEEEE. The CDR3 sequence: CASKWAQPSLNYGYTF. The CDR3 DNA follows: TGTGCCAGCAAATGGGCCCAGCCGAGTTTGAACTATGGCTACACCTTC.

The chain combines TRBV4-1 with TRBJ1-5, with D possibly being TRBD1 (6 bases). Trimming took off 2 bases at V and 6 bases at J, with 17 bases between the two ends. The CDR3 contains 16 residues. Germline CDR1 is MGHRA and CDR2 is YSYEKL. The CDR3 spells CASSQMGGAASQPQHF. The CDR3 region has the DNA TGCGCCAGCAGCCAAATGGGGGGGGCCGCCAGTCAGCCCCAGCATTTT.

This clone was seen a single time. This rearrangement joins TRBV28 to TRBJ2-7; D may be TRBD2 (6 bases). Trimming removed 6 bases at V and 7 bases at J, with 19 bases between. The CDR3 runs 14 residues. Germline lookup yields CDR1 MDHEN and CDR2 SYDVKM. The CDR3, as DNA: TGTGCCAGCAGCCTCCCGCCCGGGGCGGGGGAGCAGTACTTC. Its protein product is CASSLPPGAGEQYF.

The chain is built from TRBV18 and TRBJ2-5; the D gene is possibly TRBD2 (6 bases). V was clipped by 2 bases and J by 4 bases, with 14 bases between them. Germline CDR1 and CDR2: KGHSH and LQKENI. This CDR3 has 15 residues. CDR3 DNA: TGTGCCAGCTCACCATTAATCGGGGGTGGAGAGACCCAGTACTTC. Translated, it gives CASSPLIGGGETQYF. Full variable domain (missing parts from reference TRBV18 and TRBJ2-5): NAGVMQNPRHLVRRRGQEARLRCSPMKGHSHVYWYRQLPEEGLKFMVYLQKENIIDESGMPKERFSAEFPKEGPSILRIQQVVRGDSAAYFCASSPLIGGGETQYFGPGTRLLVL.

CDR3 sequence reads: CAISETASYNEQFF. The CDR3 DNA reads TGTGCCATCAGTGAGACAGCTTCCTACAATGAGCAGTTCTTC. The chain uses TRBV10-3 and TRBJ2-1, with D uncertain. Germline lookup yields CDR1 ENHRY and CDR2 SYGVKD. This CDR3 contains 14 residues. V lost 2 bases, J lost 1 base, and 6 bases lay in between.

The rearrangement joins TRBV28 to TRBJ2-5; D call uncertain. The CDR3 extends over 12 amino acids. V lost 4 bases to trimming and J lost 2 bases, with 5 bases between them. CDR1 is MDHEN, CDR2 SYDVKM, per germline. The CDR3 protein is CASSSTQETQYF. Written as DNA, the CDR3 is TGTGCCAGCAGTTCGACTCAAGAGACCCAGTACTTC.

The V call is TRBV6-5, the J call TRBJ1-1; 9 bases are a match to TRBD1. With 5 bases clipped from V and 12 bases from J, the junction kept 4 bases outside the gene matches. The CDR3 has 11 residues. From germline, CDR1 is MNHEY and CDR2 SVGAGI. The CDR3 nucleotides read TGTGCCAGCAGTCAGGGACAGGGTCCTTTCTTT. It specifies CASSQGQGPFF.

The rearrangement joins TRBV28 to TRBJ2-1; 11 bases align to TRBD2. The CDR3 runs to 15 residues. V was pared by 3 bases and J by 7 bases, with 5 bases of the junction left unmatched. Germline V gives CDR1 MDHEN, CDR2 SYDVKM. The CDR3 loop reads CASSLTSGVVNEQFF. The CDR3 DNA follows: TGTGCCAGCAGTTTGACTAGCGGGGTGGTAAATGAGCAGTTCTTC.

The V and J genes are TRBV28 and TRBJ1-2; TRBD1 aligns across 7 bases. The V gene's germline CDR1 is MDHEN and CDR2 SYDVKM. The CDR3 spans 14 residues. Trimming removed 6 bases from V and 4 bases from J; junction bases left unmatched: 8. CDR3 coding DNA: TGTGCCAGCAGGACCCCCGGGACAGTCTATGGCTACACCTTC. Amino acid sequence: CASRTPGTVYGYTF.

The J gene is TRBJ1-2, the V gene TRBV29-1; D gene ambiguous. CDR3 length: 13 amino acids. The V gene's germline CDR1 is SQVTM and CDR2 ANQGSEA. Between the trimmed V and J ends, which lost 2 bases and 7 bases, there was a span of 14 bases. CDR3 loop: CSVERSVGGGYTF. The CDR3 nucleotides read TGCAGCGTTGAAAGGAGCGTAGGTGGTGGCTACACCTTC. The variable domain in full, completed from reference TRBV29-1 and TRBJ1-2, reads SAVISQKPSRDICQRGTSLTIQCQVDSQVTMMFWYRQQPGQSLTLIATANQGSEATYESGFVIDKFPISRPNLTFSTLTVSNMSPEDSSIYLCSVERSVGGGYTFGSGTRLTVV.

V and J are TRBV14 and TRBJ2-5; a weak D match, TRBD1 (6 bases). Germline-derived CDR1 and CDR2 are SGHDN and FVKESK. Trimming cost V 2 bases and J 2 bases, with 9 bases left between them. The CDR3 has 14 amino acids. CDR3 bases: TGTGCCAGCAGCCAAACAGGGCCTCAAGAGACCCAGTACTTC. Translating gives CASSQTGPQETQYF.

This clone was seen a single time. CDR3 loop: CATYRSFMNTEAFF. CDR3 DNA: TGCGCCACCTACCGGTCCTTCATGAACACTGAAGCTTTCTTT. The chain employs TRBV10-2 and TRBJ1-1, with D hard to call. The V end was cut by 10 bases, the J end by 0 bases, with 15 bases between. This CDR3 is built from 14 residues. The germline V gene encodes CDR1 WSHSY and CDR2 SAAADI.

V is TRBV9 and J is TRBJ2-5, with TRBD2 identical over 7 bases. CDR3 length: 14 residues. The germline gives CDR1 SGDLS, CDR2 YYNGEE. The junction had 3 bases not matched to a gene; V was cut back by 1 base and J by 3 bases. This CDR3 reads CASSVRAGEETQYF. In DNA, the CDR3 is TGTGCCAGCAGCGTAAGGGCGGGGGAAGAGACCCAGTACTTC.

The chain has TRBV6-2 or TRBV6-3 and TRBJ1-1; D unclear. The ends were cut back, 6 bases at V and 4 bases at J, with 12 bases in the middle. Germline CDR1 is MNHEY and CDR2 is SVGEGT. The CDR3 length is 13 residues. In nucleotides, the CDR3 is TGTGCCAGCAGCCTTCTTCGGGGCACTGAAGCTTTCTTT. Protein product: CASSLLRGTEAFF.

The CDR3 sequence: CASGSPSGGGNGEQFF. CDR3 in DNA: TGTGCTAGTGGTTCCCCAAGCGGCGGGGGGAATGGTGAGCAGTTCTTC. The chain is built from TRBV12-5 and TRBJ2-1; 8 nucleotides align to TRBD2. Germline lookup yields CDR1 LGHNT and CDR2 FRNRAP. This CDR3 has 16 amino acids. The V and J ends lost 4 bases and 9 bases, in that order; junction bases with no gene match: 14.

This clone was seen only a few times. This chain uses TRBV7-2 with TRBJ1-4; 8 bases fit TRBD1. CDR3 length equals 16 residues. From germline, CDR1 is SGHTA and CDR2 FQGNSA. The junction had 6 bases not matched to a gene; V was cut back by 1 base and J by 5 bases. The CDR3 loop is CASSLETGVRNEKLFF. CDR3 sequence (DNA): TGTGCCAGCAGCTTAGAGACAGGGGTGAGGAATGAAAAACTGTTTTTT.

The chain uses TRBV28 and TRBJ2-2; 7 nucleotides line up with TRBD1. After removal of 7 bases from V and 5 bases from J, the junction contained 13 bases not matched to a gene. Looked up from germline, CDR1 is MDHEN and CDR2 is SYDVKM. The CDR3 is 16 residues long. The CDR3 is CASTVKGGLGTGELFF. DNA for the CDR3: TGTGCCAGCACCGTGAAAGGGGGCCTGGGGACCGGGGAGCTGTTTTTT.

The chain has TRBV18 and TRBJ1-2, with D perhaps matching TRBD1 (5 bases). The CDR3 has 15 residues. V was shortened by 3 bases and J by 7 bases, with 18 bases between the two germline ends. CDR1 KGHSH and CDR2 LQKENI come from the germline V gene. CDR3 loop: CASSPGGDGPRGYTF. Written as DNA, the CDR3 is TGTGCCAGCTCACCCGGGGGGGACGGTCCCCGTGGCTACACCTTC.

This chain joins TRBV25-1 and TRBJ2-5; D perhaps matches TRBD2 (6 bases). V gave up 3 bases and J gave up 5 bases, with 10 bases separating them. Looked up from germline, CDR1 is MGHDK and CDR2 is SYGVNS. This CDR3 contains 13 residues. The CDR3 region is CASSDAGRETQYF. In DNA, the CDR3 is TGTGCCAGCAGTGACGCGGGGAGGGAGACCCAGTACTTC.

This sequence joins TRBV6-6 and TRBJ1-1, with D unclear. V was clipped by 5 bases and J by 0 bases, with 13 bases between them. From germline, CDR1 is MNHNY and CDR2 SVGAGI (reference sequence). The CDR3 runs 15 residues. CDR3 in amino acids: CASSTPLPLNTEAFF. CDR3 in DNA: TGTGCCAGCAGTACCCCCCTACCTCTGAACACTGAAGCTTTCTTT.